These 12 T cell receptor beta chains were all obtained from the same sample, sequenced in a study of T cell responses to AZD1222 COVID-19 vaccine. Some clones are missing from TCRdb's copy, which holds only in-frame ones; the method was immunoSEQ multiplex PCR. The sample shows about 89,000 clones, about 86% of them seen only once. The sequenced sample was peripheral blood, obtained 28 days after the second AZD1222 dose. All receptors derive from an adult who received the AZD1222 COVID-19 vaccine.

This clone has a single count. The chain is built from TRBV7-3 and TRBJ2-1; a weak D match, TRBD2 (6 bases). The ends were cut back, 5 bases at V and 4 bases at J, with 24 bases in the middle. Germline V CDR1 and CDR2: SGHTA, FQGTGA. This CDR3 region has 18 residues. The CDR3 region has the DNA TGTGCCAGCAGCGCAACGGGGCTCCCCGCTAGCGCGTACAATGAGCAGTTCTTC. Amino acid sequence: CASSATGLPASAYNEQFF.

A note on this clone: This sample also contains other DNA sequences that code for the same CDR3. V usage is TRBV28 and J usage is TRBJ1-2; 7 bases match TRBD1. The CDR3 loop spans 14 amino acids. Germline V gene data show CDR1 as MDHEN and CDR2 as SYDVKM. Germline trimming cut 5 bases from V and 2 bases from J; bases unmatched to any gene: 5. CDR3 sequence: CASSTPGQNYGYTF. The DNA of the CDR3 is TGTGCCAGCAGTACCCCGGGACAGAACTATGGCTACACCTTC.

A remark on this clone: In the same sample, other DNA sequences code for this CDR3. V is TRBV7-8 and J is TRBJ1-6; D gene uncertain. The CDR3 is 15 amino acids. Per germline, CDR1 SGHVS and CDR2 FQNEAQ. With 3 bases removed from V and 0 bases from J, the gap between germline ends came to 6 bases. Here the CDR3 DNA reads TGTGCCAGCAGCTTGGGGAGCTCCTATAATTCACCCCTCCACTTT. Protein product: CASSLGSSYNSPLHF.

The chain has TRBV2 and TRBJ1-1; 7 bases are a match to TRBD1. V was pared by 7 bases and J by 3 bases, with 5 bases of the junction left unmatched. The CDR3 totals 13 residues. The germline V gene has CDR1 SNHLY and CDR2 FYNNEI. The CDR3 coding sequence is TGTGCCAGCACCTCGCAGGGGGACACTGAAGCTTTCTTT. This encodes CASTSQGDTEAFF.

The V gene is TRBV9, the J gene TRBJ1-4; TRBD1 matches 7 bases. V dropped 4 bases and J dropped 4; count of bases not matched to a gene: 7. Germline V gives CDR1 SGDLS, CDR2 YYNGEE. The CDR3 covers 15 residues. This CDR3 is CASSPRGQLNEKLFF. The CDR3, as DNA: TGTGCCAGCAGCCCCCGGGGACAGCTTAATGAAAAACTGTTTTTT.

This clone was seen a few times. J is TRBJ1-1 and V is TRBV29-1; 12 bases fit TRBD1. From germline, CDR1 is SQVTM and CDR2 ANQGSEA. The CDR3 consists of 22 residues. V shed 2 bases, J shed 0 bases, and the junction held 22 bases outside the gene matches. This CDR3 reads CSVELNISGPGQGARLNTEAFF. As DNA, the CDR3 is TGCAGCGTTGAATTGAATATTTCCGGGCCGGGACAGGGGGCCCGGTTGAACACTGAAGCTTTCTTT.

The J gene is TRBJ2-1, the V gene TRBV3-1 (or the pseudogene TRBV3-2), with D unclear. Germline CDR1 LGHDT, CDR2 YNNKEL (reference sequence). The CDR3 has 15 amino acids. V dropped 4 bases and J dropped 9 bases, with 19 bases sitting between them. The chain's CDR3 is CASSLPSVFPGEQFF. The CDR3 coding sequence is TGTGCCAGCAGCCTACCCTCTGTGTTCCCGGGTGAGCAGTTCTTC.

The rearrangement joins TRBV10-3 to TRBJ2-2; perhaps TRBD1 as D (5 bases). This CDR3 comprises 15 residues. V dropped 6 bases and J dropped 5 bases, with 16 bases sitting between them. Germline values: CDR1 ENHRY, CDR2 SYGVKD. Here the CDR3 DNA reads TGTGCCATCAGCCTAGGGGTCTCGGGTACCGGGGAGCTGTTTTTT. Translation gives CAISLGVSGTGELFF.

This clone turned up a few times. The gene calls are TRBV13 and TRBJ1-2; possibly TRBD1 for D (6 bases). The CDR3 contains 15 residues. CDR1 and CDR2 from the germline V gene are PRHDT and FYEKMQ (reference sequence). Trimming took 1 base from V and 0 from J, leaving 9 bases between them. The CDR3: CASSLVAGANYGYTF. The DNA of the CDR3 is TGTGCCAGCAGCTTAGTGGCAGGGGCTAACTATGGCTACACCTTC.

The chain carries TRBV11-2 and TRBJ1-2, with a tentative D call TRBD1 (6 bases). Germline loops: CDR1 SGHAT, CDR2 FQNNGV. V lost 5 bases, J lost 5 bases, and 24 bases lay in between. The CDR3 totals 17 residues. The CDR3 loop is CASSHRSVQGRGYGYTF. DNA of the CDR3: TGTGCCAGCAGCCACAGATCCGTTCAGGGGAGGGGGTATGGCTACACCTTC.

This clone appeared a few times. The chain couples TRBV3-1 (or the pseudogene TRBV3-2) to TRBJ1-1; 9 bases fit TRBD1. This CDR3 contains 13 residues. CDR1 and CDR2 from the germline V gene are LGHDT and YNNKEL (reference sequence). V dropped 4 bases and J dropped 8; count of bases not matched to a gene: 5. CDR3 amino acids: CASSLTGGGEAFF. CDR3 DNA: TGTGCCAGCAGCCTTACAGGGGGCGGGGAAGCTTTCTTT.

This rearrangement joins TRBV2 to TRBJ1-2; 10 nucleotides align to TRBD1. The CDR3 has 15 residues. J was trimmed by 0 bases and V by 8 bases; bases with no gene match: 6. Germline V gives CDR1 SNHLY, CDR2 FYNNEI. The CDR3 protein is CASRDRGLANYGYTF. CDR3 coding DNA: TGTGCCAGCCGGGACAGGGGATTGGCTAACTATGGCTACACCTTC.